This T cell receptor beta chain is from a study of blood T cell repertoires in COVID-19 (dated by TCRdb to 2020 to 2021). The study in broad terms: Samples from collaborators originated in the United States, Italy and Spain and spanned both the acute and convalescent phases of COVID-19. The repertoires were released in a freely available public database meant as a resource for research on the immune response to SARS-CoV-2. The prospective study material was composed of cDNA or gDNA derived from T cells, B-cell-depleted T cells, or PBMCs. Samples came from the ongoing ImmuneRACE study (first 160 participants) plus 1,254 subjects from 6 global collaborators. The sample metadata nearly always contained a de-identified subject ID, COVID-19 status, age in years and sex. HLA class I and class II types, where available, came from metadata supplied by the sample provider rather than from assay-based typing. The dataset comprised deeply sampled blood TCRbeta repertoires from subjects exposed to, actively infected with, or recovered from COVID-19. What the research found in general, with its limitations: The quantity of clinical and demographic metadata differed by source and by participant and was supplied without curation.

Whole blood was collected in K2EDTA tubes by collaborating institutions according to the institutions' own protocols. Collaborator samples were shipped for TCRbeta analysis as frozen whole blood, isolated PBMCs, or DNA extracted from either sample type. Points on this clone: This receptor's antigen is unknown. No much larger clone exists at a distance of one base, and base qualities are not known.

TCRbeta CDR3 regions were amplified from genomic DNA by means of the immunoSEQ Assay, a bias-controlled multiplex PCR. From the authors' description of their analysis: Within the assay, amplification of reference gene primers was used to estimate how many nucleated cells each sample contained. To quantify the absolute abundance of each unique TCRbeta CDR3 rearrangement, sequence reads were collapsed and filtered. For each sample, productive Simpson clonality was calculated as the square root of Simpson's diversity index across productive rearrangements. As stored in TCRdb, this immuneACCESS dataset retains in-frame rearrangements with V and J assigned. A fraction of the clones does not appear; measured against another copy, unresolved V genes explain less than half of the discrepancy, and the remainder lacks a known reason. V and J calls and clone size follow that table, whereas D and trimming were derived from the DNA. The sample table lists over 100,000 clones, around 89% of them with a count of one. The top ten clonotypes cover approximately 19% of the sample.

Counted from cysteine to phenylalanine, this CDR3 has 15 amino acids. The read is trimmed to its CDR3 DNA, 45 bases read in frame from base 1. A distance of 10 bases separates the germline ends of V and J, which lose 1 base and 3 bases respectively. The germline V gene (reference sequence) specifies LNHDA as CDR1 and SQIVND as CDR2. The chain employs TRBV19 and TRBJ1-5; the D gene cannot be resolved reliably. The TCR comes from a human donor with acute or convalescent COVID-19. The donor label of this sample is uncertain. Sequences were obtained from peripheral blood. The CDR3 reads CASSIVGTANQPQHF. Here is the DNA: TGTGCCAGTAGTATAGTCGGTACAGCCAATCAGCCCCAGCATTTT. The CDR3 plus the reference TRBV19 and TRBJ1-5 genes for the other parts give the full variable domain: DGGITQSPKYLFRKEGQNVTLSCEQNLNHDAMYWYRQDPGQGLRLIYYSQIVNDFQKGDIAEGYSVSREKKESFPLTVTSAQKNPTAFYLCASSIVGTANQPQHFGDGTRLSIL.